Reported below is one T cell receptor beta chain. No antigen is known for it. Only in-frame clones appear in the TCRdb table, and some are missing; sequencing was by immunoSEQ multiplex PCR. This table has about 190,000 clones, roughly 80% appearing once. The CDR3 extends over 16 amino acids. Trimming pared 0 bases from V and 2 bases from J, leaving 13 bases between. CDR1 and CDR2 (germline): MNHEY, SVGAGI. This specimen comes from a study of cytomegalovirus exposure and HLA in healthy donors. Study details: In a later analysis, it was reported that the 110 or so validation repertoires had been produced on the same platform as the roughly 610 repertoires belonging to the first cohort.

Notes on the study in general: Subsequent analysis found a tendency for first-cohort TCR clusters to co-occur within the approximately 130 validation repertoires. The study designated 150 or so TCR beta chains cytomegalovirus-associated.

Sequenced sample: PBMCs. The chain joins TRBV6-5 to TRBJ2-5; D unresolved. The TCR was taken from a man between 18 and 29 years old in good health and CMV-seropositive. In DNA form, the CDR3 reads TGTGCCAGCAGTTACTCGTTGGGCCGTGGACAAGAGACCCAGTACTTC. Translation: CASSYSLGRGQETQYF.